This TCR beta chain was found in a study of blood T cell repertoires in COVID-19. Study summary: Some COVID-19 samples were acute and others convalescent; all came from the United States, Italy and Spain.

In the original analysis: The authors estimated nucleated cell counts from reference gene primer amplification. Produced via immunoSEQ multiplex PCR; TCRdb's table is partial and in-frame only. The DNA was the basis for D and trimming; V, J and clone size are from that table. The profile shows around 140,000 clones, roughly 76% of them singletons. Germline V CDR1 and CDR2: SGHVS, FNYEAQ. J gave up 5 bases and V 5 bases, and 10 bases lay outside the gene matches. This CDR3 is 16 amino acids long. The V call is TRBV7-6, the J call TRBJ2-2; the match to TRBD2 covers 8 bases. The sequence derives from a woman in her fifties or sixties with active or convalescent COVID-19. Sample: peripheral blood. The CDR3 nucleotides read TGTGCCAGCAGCCCGGCGAGCGGGAGAGGGACCGGGGAGCTGTTTTTT. It encodes CASSPASGRGTGELFF.